This entry lists 20 T cell receptor beta chains sequenced from one sample in a study of identical twins. TCRdb reprocessed the 5' RACE reads with MiXCR, giving one entry per CDR3 protein. This table holds a few hundred thousand distinct CDR3 sequences, 10% to 13% found once. The specimen was memory T cells sorted from blood. The receptors originated from a man in his fifties or sixties in good health.

This sequence joins TRBV10-3 and TRBJ2-7; no firm D call. Between the trimmed V and J ends, which lost 4 bases and 2 bases, there was a span of 9 bases. The length of the CDR3 is 13 residues. Germline V gives CDR1 ENHRY, CDR2 SYGVKD. The chain's CDR3 is CAISGQGTYEQYF. In DNA, the CDR3 is TGTGCCATCAGTGGACAAGGAACCTACGAGCAGTACTTC.

The rearrangement uses TRBV20-1 and TRBJ2-2; 9 nucleotides align to TRBD2. Germline values: CDR1 DFQATT, CDR2 SNEGSKA (reference sequence). This CDR3 has 15 amino acids. Trimming at V came to 5 bases and at J to 4 bases, leaving 8 bases not matched to a gene. CDR3 in DNA: TGCAGTGCTCCGGCGGGAGGGCCGGTCACCGGGGAGCTGTTTTTT. Residues: CSAPAGGPVTGELFF.

The chain carries TRBV19 and TRBJ1-2; 8 positions match TRBD1. Germline V gives CDR1 LNHDA, CDR2 SQIVND (reference sequence). The CDR3 spans 16 residues. With 3 bases clipped from V and 3 bases from J, the junction kept 9 bases outside the gene matches. The CDR3 loop reads CASSIGTGWADYGYTF. The CDR3 nucleotides are TGTGCCAGTAGTATCGGGACAGGCTGGGCGGACTATGGCTACACCTTC. Based on the CDR3 plus reference TRBV19 and TRBJ1-2, the full variable domain is DGGITQSPKYLFRKEGQNVTLSCEQNLNHDAMYWYRQDPGQGLRLIYYSQIVNDFQKGDIAEGYSVSREKKESFPLTVTSAQKNPTAFYLCASSIGTGWADYGYTFGSGTRLTVV.

This clonotype was seen repeatedly, ten times or more. The chain recombines TRBV20-1 with TRBJ2-5; possibly TRBD1 for D (5 bases). V dropped 0 bases and J dropped 5 bases, with 13 bases sitting between them. The germline gives CDR1 DFQATT, CDR2 SNEGSKA (reference sequence). This CDR3 is built from 14 residues. The CDR3 DNA follows: TGCAGTGCTAGAGAATTGGGGCTGAGGGAGACCCAGTACTTC. Translation gives CSARELGLRETQYF.

This clonotype was detected ten times or more. The genes are TRBV5-1 and TRBJ2-3; 9 bases align to TRBD2. The CDR3 spans 17 residues. Per the germline V gene, CDR1 is SGHRS and CDR2 is YFSETQ. V gave up 0 bases and J gave up 7 bases; unmatched junction bases: 12. For the CDR3, the DNA is TGCGCCAGCAGCTTGGCCAAGACTAGCGGTCCCCACAATACGCAGTATTTT. This codes for CASSLAKTSGPHNTQYF.

The V and J genes are TRBV12-3 or TRBV12-4 and TRBJ2-7; D might be TRBD1 or TRBD2, each matching 6 bases. V was clipped by 5 bases and J by 3 bases, with 11 bases between them. The CDR3 has 13 residues. CDR3: CASSPGEVYEQYF. CDR3 coding DNA: TGTGCCAGCAGTCCAGGGGAGGTCTACGAGCAGTACTTC.

This clonotype was counted ten times or more. The chain couples TRBV29-1 to TRBJ2-2, with TRBD2 matching 8 bases. Germline V CDR1 and CDR2: SQVTM, ANQGSEA. The CDR3 loop spans 14 amino acids. Trimming removed 2 bases from V and 5 bases from J; junction bases left unmatched: 4. The DNA for the CDR3 is TGCAGCGTTGAAATGGGACTAGAAACCGGGGAGCTGTTTTTT. Translating gives CSVEMGLETGELFF.

This chain connects TRBV20-1 to TRBJ1-5, with TRBD1 matching 9 bases. Germline trimming cut 5 bases from V and 3 bases from J; bases unmatched to any gene: 11. CDR3 length: 16 residues. Germline CDR1 DFQATT, CDR2 SNEGSKA (reference sequence). CDR3 DNA: TGCAGTGCTCCCCAGGGGGGACAGGGATACAATCAGCCCCAGCATTTT. Amino acids: CSAPQGGQGYNQPQHF.

The chain links TRBV20-1 to TRBJ2-5; D uncertain. Germline V gives CDR1 DFQATT, CDR2 SNEGSKA (reference sequence). The CDR3 is made up of 11 amino acids. Trimming took off 0 bases at V and 4 bases at J, with 3 bases between the two ends. CDR3 DNA sequence: TGCAGTGCTAGAGATGGAGAGACCCAGTACTTC. As protein: CSARDGETQYF.

The V gene is TRBV7-2, the J gene TRBJ2-3, with 7 bases aligning to TRBD2. Trimming at V came to 2 bases and at J to 6 bases, leaving 8 bases not matched to a gene. Germline V gene lookup returns CDR1 SGHTA and CDR2 FQGNSA. CDR3 length equals 15 residues. CDR3 in DNA: TGTGCCAGCAGCTTATCAGCGGGATGGGGGGATACGCAGTATTTT. This gives the protein CASSLSAGWGDTQYF.

The sample holds many counts of this clonotype. V is TRBV4-1 and J is TRBJ2-7, with D perhaps matching TRBD1 or TRBD2 (6 bases each). The CDR3 is 12 residues long. Per germline, CDR1 MGHRA and CDR2 YSYEKL. V was trimmed by 2 bases and J by 7 bases, leaving 9 bases between them. The CDR3 loop is CASSQTGREQYF. CDR3 bases: TGCGCCAGCAGCCAAACAGGGAGGGAGCAGTACTTC.

The chain uses TRBV18 and TRBJ1-1; 7 positions agree with TRBD1. This CDR3 contains 14 residues. The J segment lost 1 base and the V segment lost 8 bases, leaving 7 bases of the junction unmatched. Germline-derived CDR1 and CDR2 are KGHSH and LQKENI. This CDR3 is CASMPGQRNTEAFF. The CDR3 DNA sequence: TGTGCCAGCATGCCGGGACAGAGGAACACTGAAGCTTTCTTT.

This clonotype occurred many times. The chain has TRBV5-1 and TRBJ2-7, with 8 bases identical to TRBD2. The CDR3 length is 14 residues. Looked up from germline, CDR1 is SGHRS and CDR2 is YFSETQ. The V gene end was trimmed by 4 bases and the J gene end by 1 base; junction bases not matched to a gene: 4. The CDR3 DNA reads TGCGCCAGCAGCGGAGCGGGAGAGTCCTACGAGCAGTACTTC. Its translation: CASSGAGESYEQYF.

This clonotype was picked up many times. V and J are TRBV3-1 and TRBJ1-1; D is uncertain. Germline loops: CDR1 LGHDT, CDR2 YNNKEL (reference sequence). V lost 2 bases and J 1 base, leaving 11 bases between the germline ends. The CDR3 loop spans 15 amino acids. CDR3 loop: CASSQSARPNTEAFF. CDR3 DNA: TGTGCCAGCAGCCAAAGTGCCAGACCGAACACTGAAGCTTTCTTT. Together with reference TRBV3-1 and TRBJ1-1, the CDR3 gives the full variable domain: DTAVSQTPKYLVTQMGNDKSIKCEQNLGHDTMYWYKQDSKKFLKIMFSYNNKELIINETVPNRFSPKSPDKAHLNLHINSLELGDSAVYFCASSQSARPNTEAFFGQGTRLTVV.

This clonotype was detected ten times or more. The chain carries TRBV27 and TRBJ2-7; 10 bases match TRBD1. J gave up 5 bases and V 6 bases, and 10 bases lay outside the gene matches. Germline lookup yields CDR1 MNHEY and CDR2 SMNVEV (reference sequence). The CDR3 is 15 amino acids. In DNA form, the CDR3 reads TGTGCCAGCAGGGAATTATGGGACAGGGGCCACGAGCAGTACTTC. It codes for CASRELWDRGHEQYF.

This clonotype was recorded at least ten times. The J gene is TRBJ2-3, the V gene TRBV14; tentatively, D is TRBD1 (6 bases). Between the trimmed V and J ends, which lost 4 bases and 0 bases, there was a span of 17 bases. CDR1 is SGHDN, CDR2 FVKESK, per germline. The CDR3 has 17 amino acids. The CDR3 DNA reads as TGTGCCAGCAGCCGCCGAGGGACACCCTTTAGCACAGATACGCAGTATTTT. Protein product: CASSRRGTPFSTDTQYF. The variable domain in full, completed from reference TRBV14 and TRBJ2-3, reads EAGVTQFPSHSVIEKGQTVTLRCDPISGHDNLYWYRRVMGKEIKFLLHFVKESKQDESGMPNNRFLAERTGGTYSTLKVQPAELEDSGVYFCASSRRGTPFSTDTQYFGPGTRLTVL.

The CDR3, as DNA: TGCAGTGCCACATTGGCGCCTATTCACAATGAGCAGTTCTTC. Residues: CSATLAPIHNEQFF. The chain has TRBV20-1 and TRBJ2-1, with D unresolved. The V gene lost 6 bases and the J gene lost 5 bases, with 17 bases spanning the gap. Germline V gene data show CDR1 as DFQATT and CDR2 as SNEGSKA (reference sequence). This CDR3 is built from 14 residues.

The table lists this clonotype with many counts. The chain couples TRBV24-1 to TRBJ2-7, with D possibly being TRBD1 (5 bases). Trimming shortened V by 3 bases and J by 0 bases, and 11 bases separated the two germline ends. CDR1 is KGHDR, CDR2 SFDVKD, per germline. CDR3 length: 15 amino acids. The CDR3 DNA reads TGTGCCACCAGTGATACATCAGGGCGCTCCTACGAGCAGTACTTC. This encodes CATSDTSGRSYEQYF.

In its sample, this clonotype was seen many times. Here the CDR3 reads CASSSPGQGAYEQYF. The CDR3 DNA is TGTGCCAGCAGTTCCCCGGGACAGGGAGCCTACGAGCAGTACTTC. This chain joins TRBV6-5 and TRBJ2-7; 9 positions agree with TRBD1. V was clipped by 4 bases and J by 2 bases; unmatched bases: 6. The CDR3 loop spans 15 amino acids. CDR1 is MNHEY, CDR2 SVGAGI, per germline.

The V and J genes are TRBV2 and TRBJ2-1; D is unclear. V lost 7 bases and J lost 0, with 10 bases in between. The CDR3 covers 14 residues. Germline CDR1 and CDR2: SNHLY and FYNNEI. The CDR3 here is CASTRRSSYNEQFF. In DNA, the CDR3 is TGTGCCAGCACAAGGCGATCCTCCTACAATGAGCAGTTCTTC.